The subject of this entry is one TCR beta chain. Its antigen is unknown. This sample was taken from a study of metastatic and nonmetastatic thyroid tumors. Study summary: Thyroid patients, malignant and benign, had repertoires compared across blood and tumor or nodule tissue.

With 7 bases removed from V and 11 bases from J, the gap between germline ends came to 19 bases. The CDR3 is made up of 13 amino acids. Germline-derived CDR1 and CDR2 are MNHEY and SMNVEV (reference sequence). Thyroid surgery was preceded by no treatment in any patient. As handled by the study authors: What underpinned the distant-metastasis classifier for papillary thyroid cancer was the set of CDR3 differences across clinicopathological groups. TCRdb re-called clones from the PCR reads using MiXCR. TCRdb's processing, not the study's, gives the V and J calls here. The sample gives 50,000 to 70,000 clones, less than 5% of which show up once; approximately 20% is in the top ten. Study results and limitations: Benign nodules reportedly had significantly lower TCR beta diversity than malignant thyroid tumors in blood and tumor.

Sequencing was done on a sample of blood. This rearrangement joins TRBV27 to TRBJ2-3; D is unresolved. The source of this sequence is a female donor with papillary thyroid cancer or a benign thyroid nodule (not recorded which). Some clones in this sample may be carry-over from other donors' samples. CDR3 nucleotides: TGTGCCAGCAAAGGTCACGGCACACATATGCAGTATTTT. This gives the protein CASKGHGTHMQYF.